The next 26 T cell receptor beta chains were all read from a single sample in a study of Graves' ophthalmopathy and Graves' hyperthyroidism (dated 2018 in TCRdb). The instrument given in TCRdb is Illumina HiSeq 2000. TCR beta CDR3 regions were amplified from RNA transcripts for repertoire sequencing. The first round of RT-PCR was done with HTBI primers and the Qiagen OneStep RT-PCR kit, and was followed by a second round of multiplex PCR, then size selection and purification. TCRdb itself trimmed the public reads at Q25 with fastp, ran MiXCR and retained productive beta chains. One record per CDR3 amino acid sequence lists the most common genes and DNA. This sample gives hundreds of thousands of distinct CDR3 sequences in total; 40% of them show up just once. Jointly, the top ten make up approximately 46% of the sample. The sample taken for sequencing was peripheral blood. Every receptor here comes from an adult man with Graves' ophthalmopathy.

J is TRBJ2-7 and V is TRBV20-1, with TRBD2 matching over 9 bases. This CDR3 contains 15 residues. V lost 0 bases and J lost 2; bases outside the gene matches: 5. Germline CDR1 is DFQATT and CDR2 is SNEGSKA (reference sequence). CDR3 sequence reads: CSARDSLAGTYEQYF. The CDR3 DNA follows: TGCAGTGCTAGAGATAGCCTAGCGGGAACCTACGAGCAGTACTTC.

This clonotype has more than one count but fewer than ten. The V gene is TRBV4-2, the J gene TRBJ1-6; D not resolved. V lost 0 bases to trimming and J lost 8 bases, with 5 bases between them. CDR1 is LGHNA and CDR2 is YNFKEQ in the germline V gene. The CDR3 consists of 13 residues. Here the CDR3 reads CASSQDAYSPLHF. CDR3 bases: TGTGCCAGCAGCCAAGATGCGTATTCACCCCTCCACTTT.

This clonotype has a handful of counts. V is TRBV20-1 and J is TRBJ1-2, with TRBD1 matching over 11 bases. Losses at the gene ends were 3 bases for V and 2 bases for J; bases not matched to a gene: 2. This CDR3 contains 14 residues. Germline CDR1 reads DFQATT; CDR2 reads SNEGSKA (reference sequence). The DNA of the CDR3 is TGCAGTGCTAGGGGACAGGGGGTGAACTATGGCTACACCTTC. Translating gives CSARGQGVNYGYTF.

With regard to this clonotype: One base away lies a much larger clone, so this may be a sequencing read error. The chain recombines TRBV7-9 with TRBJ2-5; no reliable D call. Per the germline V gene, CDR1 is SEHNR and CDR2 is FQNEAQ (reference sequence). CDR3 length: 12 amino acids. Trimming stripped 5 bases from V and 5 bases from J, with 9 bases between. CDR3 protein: CASSTADETQYF. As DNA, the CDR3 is TGTGCCAGCAGCACCGCGGATGAGACCCAGTACTTC.

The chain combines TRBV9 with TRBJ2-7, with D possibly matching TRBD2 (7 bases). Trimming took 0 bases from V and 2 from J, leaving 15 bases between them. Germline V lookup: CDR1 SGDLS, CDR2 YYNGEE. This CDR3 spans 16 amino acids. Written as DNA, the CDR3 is TGTGCCAGCAGCGTAGACGGAGGGAGGGGGACCTACGAGCAGTACTTC. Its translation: CASSVDGGRGTYEQYF.

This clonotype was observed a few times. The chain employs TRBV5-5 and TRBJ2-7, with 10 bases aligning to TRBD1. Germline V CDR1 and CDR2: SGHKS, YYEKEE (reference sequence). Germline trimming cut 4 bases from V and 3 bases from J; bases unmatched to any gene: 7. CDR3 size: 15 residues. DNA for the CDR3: TGTGCCAGCAGCACGACAGGGGGCGTTGACTACGAGCAGTACTTC. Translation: CASSTTGGVDYEQYF.

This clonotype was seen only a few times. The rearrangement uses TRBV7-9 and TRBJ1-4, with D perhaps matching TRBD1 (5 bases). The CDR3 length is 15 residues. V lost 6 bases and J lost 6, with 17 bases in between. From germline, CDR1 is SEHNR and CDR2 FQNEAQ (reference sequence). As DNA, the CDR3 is TGTGCCAGCAGTCCAACCGGGACCGCGTATGAAAAACTGTTTTTT. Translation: CASSPTGTAYEKLFF.

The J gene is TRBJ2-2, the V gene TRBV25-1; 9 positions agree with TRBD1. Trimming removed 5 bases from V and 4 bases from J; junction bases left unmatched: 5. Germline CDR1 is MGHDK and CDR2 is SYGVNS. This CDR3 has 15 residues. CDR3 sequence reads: CASSQQGASTGELFF. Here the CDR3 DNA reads TGTGCCAGCAGTCAACAGGGGGCTAGCACCGGGGAGCTGTTTTTT.

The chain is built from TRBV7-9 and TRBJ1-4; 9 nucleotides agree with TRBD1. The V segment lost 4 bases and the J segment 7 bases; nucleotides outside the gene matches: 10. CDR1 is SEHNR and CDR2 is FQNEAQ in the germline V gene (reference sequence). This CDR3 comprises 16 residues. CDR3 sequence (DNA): TGTGCCAGCAGCTCCGAGGGACAGGGAAATAGTGAAAAACTGTTTTTT. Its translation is CASSSEGQGNSEKLFF.

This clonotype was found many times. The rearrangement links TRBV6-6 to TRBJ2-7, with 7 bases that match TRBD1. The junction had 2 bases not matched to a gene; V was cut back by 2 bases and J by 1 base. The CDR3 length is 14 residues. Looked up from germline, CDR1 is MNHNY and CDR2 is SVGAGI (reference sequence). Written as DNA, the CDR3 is TGTGCCAGCAGTTACCCGGGACAGTCCTACGAGCAGTACTTC. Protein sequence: CASSYPGQSYEQYF.

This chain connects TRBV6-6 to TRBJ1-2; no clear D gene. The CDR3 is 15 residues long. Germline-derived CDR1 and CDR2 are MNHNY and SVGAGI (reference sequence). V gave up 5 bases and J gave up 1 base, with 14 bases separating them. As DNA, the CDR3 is TGTGCCAGCAGTGAATGGGCGGATGATAACTATGGCTACACCTTC. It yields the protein CASSEWADDNYGYTF.

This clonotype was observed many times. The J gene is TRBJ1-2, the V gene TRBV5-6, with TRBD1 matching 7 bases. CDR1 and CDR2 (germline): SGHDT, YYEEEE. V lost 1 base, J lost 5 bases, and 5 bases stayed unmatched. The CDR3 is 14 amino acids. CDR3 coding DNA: TGTGCCAGCAGCTTGCAGGGGGACACGTATGGCTACACCTTC. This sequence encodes CASSLQGDTYGYTF.

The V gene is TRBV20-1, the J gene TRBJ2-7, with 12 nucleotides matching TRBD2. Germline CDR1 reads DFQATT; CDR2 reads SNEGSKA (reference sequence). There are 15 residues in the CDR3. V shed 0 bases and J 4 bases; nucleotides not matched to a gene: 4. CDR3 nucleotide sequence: TGCAGTGCTAGAGATTTCACTAGCGGGGGGTACGAGCAGTACTTC. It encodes CSARDFTSGGYEQYF.

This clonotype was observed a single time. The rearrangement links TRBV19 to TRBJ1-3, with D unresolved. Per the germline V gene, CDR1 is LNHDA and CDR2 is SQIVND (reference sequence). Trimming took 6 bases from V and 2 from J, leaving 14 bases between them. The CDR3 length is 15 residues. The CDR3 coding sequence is TGTGCCAGTAGCCCCGACATTCTCACTGGAAACACCATATATTTT. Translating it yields CASSPDILTGNTIYF.

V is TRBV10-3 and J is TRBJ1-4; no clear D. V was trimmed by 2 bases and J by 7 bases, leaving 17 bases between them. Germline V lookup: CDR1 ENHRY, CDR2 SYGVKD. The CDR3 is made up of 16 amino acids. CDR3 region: CAISETRAGLGEKLFF. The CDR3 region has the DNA TGTGCCATCAGTGAGACCAGAGCGGGCCTCGGTGAAAAACTGTTTTTT.

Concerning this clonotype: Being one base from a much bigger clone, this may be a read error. The CDR3 DNA is TGTGCCAGCAGCTACGGACAGTACCAAGGGACCCAGTACTTC. As protein: CASSYGQYQGTQYF. The rearrangement links TRBV7-2 to TRBJ2-5; weak D call: TRBD1 (6 bases). Germline loops: CDR1 SGHTA, CDR2 FQGNSA. The CDR3 length is 14 residues.

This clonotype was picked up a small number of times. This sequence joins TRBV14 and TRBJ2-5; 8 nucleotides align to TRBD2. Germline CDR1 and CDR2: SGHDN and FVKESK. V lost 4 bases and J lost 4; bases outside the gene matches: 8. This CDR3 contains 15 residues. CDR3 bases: TGTGCCAGCAGCCGATACCGGGGGGGGCGAGAGACCCAGTACTTC. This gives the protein CASSRYRGGRETQYF.

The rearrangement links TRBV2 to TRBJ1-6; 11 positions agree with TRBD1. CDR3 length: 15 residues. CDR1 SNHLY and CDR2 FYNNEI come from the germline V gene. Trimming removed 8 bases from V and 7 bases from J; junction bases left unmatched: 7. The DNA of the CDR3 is TGTGCCAGCCGGGACAGGGGGGCGAGGAATTCACCCCTCCACTTT. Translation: CASRDRGARNSPLHF. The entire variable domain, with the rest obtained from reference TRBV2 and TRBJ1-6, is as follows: EPEVTQTPSHQVTQMGQEVILRCVPISNHLYFYWYRQILGQKVEFLVSFYNNEISEKSEIFDDQFSVERPDGSNFTLKIRSTKLEDSAMYFCASRDRGARNSPLHFGNGTRLTVT.

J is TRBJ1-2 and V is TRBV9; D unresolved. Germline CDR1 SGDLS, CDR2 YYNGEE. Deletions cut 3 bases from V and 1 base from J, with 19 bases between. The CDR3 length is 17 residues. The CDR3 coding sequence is TGTGCCAGCAGCGGAAGGACGGAACATACCCGTAACTATGGCTACACCTTC. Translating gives CASSGRTEHTRNYGYTF.

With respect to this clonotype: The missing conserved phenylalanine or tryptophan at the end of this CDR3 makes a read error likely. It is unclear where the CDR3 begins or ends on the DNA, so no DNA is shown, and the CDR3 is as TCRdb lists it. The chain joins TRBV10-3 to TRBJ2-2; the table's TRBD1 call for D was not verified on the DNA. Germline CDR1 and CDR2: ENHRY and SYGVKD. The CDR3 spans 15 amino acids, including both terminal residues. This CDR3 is CAISDATDRDRGAVV.

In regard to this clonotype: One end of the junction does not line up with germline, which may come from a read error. The CDR3 region has the DNA TGTGCCAGCAGTGGTCTTGGATCCAGGGACCCCTACGAGCAGTACTTC. Translated, it gives CASSGLGSRDPYEQYF. V and J are TRBV10-3 and TRBJ2-7; D may be TRBD1 or TRBD2 (5 bases each). The germline gives CDR1 ENHRY, CDR2 SYGVKD. The CDR3 sequence is 16 residues long.

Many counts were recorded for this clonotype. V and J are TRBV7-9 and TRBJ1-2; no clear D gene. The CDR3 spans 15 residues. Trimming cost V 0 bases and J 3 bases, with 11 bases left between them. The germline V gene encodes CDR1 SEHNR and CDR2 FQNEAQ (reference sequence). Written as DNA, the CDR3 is TGTGCCAGCAGCTTAGCGGTGGTCCGGGACTATGGCTACACCTTC. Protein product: CASSLAVVRDYGYTF.

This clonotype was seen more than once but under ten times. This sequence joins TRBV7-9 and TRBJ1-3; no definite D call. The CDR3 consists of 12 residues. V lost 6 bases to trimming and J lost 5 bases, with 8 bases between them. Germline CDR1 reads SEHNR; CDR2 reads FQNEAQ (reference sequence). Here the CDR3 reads CASRGIRNTIYF. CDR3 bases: TGTGCCAGCAGGGGAATTAGAAACACCATATATTTT. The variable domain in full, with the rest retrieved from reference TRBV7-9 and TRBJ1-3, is DTGVSQNPRHKITKRGQNVTFRCDPISEHNRLYWYRQTLGQGPEFLTYFQNEAQLEKSRLLSDRFSAERPKGSFSTLEIQRTEQGDSAMYLCASRGIRNTIYFGEGSWLTVV.

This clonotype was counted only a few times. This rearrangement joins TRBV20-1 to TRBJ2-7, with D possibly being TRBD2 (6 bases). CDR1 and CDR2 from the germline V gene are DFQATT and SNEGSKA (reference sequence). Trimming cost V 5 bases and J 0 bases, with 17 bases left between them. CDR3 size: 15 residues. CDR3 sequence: CSAPTLARNSYEQYF. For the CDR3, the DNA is TGCAGTGCTCCTACCCTAGCGCGGAACTCCTACGAGCAGTACTTC.

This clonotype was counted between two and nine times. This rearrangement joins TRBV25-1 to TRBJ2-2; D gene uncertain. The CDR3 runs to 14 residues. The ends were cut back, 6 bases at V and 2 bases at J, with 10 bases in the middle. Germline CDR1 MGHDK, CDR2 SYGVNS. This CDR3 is CASRTFDNTGELFF. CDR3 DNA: TGTGCCAGCAGGACATTCGATAACACCGGGGAGCTGTTTTTT.

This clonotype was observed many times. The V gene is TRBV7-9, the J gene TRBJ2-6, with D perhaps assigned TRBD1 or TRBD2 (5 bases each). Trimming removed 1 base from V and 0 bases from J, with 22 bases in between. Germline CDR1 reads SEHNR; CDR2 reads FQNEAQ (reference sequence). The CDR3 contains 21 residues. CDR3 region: CASSLGRGRALTSSGANVLTF. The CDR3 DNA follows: TGTGCCAGCAGCTTAGGAAGGGGCAGGGCGCTAACTAGCTCTGGGGCCAACGTCCTGACTTTC.